One and the same sample provided the 26 T cell receptor beta chains below, sequenced in a study of blood T cell repertoires in COVID-19 (dated by TCRdb to the early 2020s). The method behind the library was the immunoSEQ multiplex PCR assay. TCRdb took over this immuneACCESS table, retaining in-frame rearrangements with V and J assigned. Such tables are incomplete; in checked studies, under half of the missing clones stem from an unresolved V gene, and the remainder is unexplained. The sample has tens of thousands of clones on record, 89% of them singletons. Around 2.9% of the sample lies in the top ten. The sequencing sample was made of peripheral blood. The source is a man aged 50 or older with COVID-19, enrolled during active disease.

This chain links TRBV28 with TRBJ2-3; D might be TRBD2 (6 bases). The CDR3 consists of 15 residues. Trimming cost V 4 bases and J 0 bases, with 11 bases left between them. Germline CDR1 reads MDHEN; CDR2 reads SYDVKM. The CDR3 DNA follows: TGTGCCAGCAGTTCCCGGGCGGGGAGCACAGATACGCAGTATTTT. Translation gives CASSSRAGSTDTQYF.

This rearrangement joins TRBV5-4 to TRBJ1-2; 11 bases align to TRBD1. Germline loops: CDR1 SGHNT, CDR2 YYREEE (reference sequence). Trimming took 4 bases from V and 14 from J; bases not matched to a gene: 10. The CDR3 spans 13 residues. This CDR3 is CASSSWTGGARTF. In DNA form, the CDR3 reads TGTGCCAGCAGCAGCTGGACAGGGGGCGCGCGGACCTTC.

This chain joins TRBV7-9 and TRBJ1-1, with D maybe TRBD1 (5 bases). Looked up from germline, CDR1 is SEHNR and CDR2 is FQNEAQ (reference sequence). The germline V and J ends were trimmed by 7 bases and 5 bases, with 17 bases remaining between them. CDR3 length: 14 residues. CDR3 protein: CASIAGQGGTEAFF. CDR3 nucleotide sequence: TGTGCCAGCATCGCGGGGCAGGGAGGGACTGAAGCTTTCTTT.

The rearrangement uses TRBV6-2 or TRBV6-3 and TRBJ2-1; no firm D call. V lost 2 bases to trimming and J lost 3 bases, with 11 bases between them. This CDR3 contains 15 residues. Germline CDR1 reads MNHEY; CDR2 reads SVGEGT. CDR3 sequence (DNA): TGTGCCAGCAGTTACCTCTTCCAGATCTACAATGAGCAGTTCTTC. Translated: CASSYLFQIYNEQFF.

V and J are TRBV29-1 and TRBJ1-1, with 10 nucleotides matching TRBD1. This CDR3 has 13 residues. Germline V CDR1 and CDR2: SQVTM, ANQGSEA. The ends lost 6 bases at V and 5 bases at J; junction bases unmatched: 6. As DNA, the CDR3 is TGCAGCGTCGACAGGGGGCATGGGACTGAAGCTTTCTTT. Protein: CSVDRGHGTEAFF.

The CDR3 nucleotides are TGTGCCAGCGGGCTGCGAGGGCAGCACAATCAGCCCCAGCATTTT. Residues: CASGLRGQHNQPQHF. The V gene is TRBV21-1, the J gene TRBJ1-5. TRBV21-1 is reported as a pseudogene. The CDR3 contains 15 residues.

The gene calls are TRBV3-1 (or the pseudogene TRBV3-2) and TRBJ2-2, with D unresolved. V gave up 3 bases and J gave up 4 bases, with 9 bases separating them. The CDR3 consists of 14 residues. Germline V gives CDR1 LGHDT, CDR2 YNNKEL (reference sequence). The CDR3 nucleotides read TGTGCCAGCAGCCATTTCGCGCGCACCGGGGAGCTGTTTTTT. It specifies CASSHFARTGELFF.

V and J are TRBV7-2 and TRBJ2-7; D gene uncertain. Germline V gene sequence: CDR1 SGHTA, CDR2 FQGNSA. Trimming took off 2 bases at V and 8 bases at J, with 7 bases between the two ends. CDR3 length equals 11 residues. CDR3 sequence (DNA): TGTGCCAGCAGCTTAAGTCAGAAGCAGTACTTC. Translated: CASSLSQKQYF.

This chain connects TRBV2 to TRBJ2-3; TRBD2 is a possible D gene (7 bases). Germline V gives CDR1 SNHLY, CDR2 FYNNEI. The CDR3 has 14 residues. V was shortened by 8 bases and J by 0 bases, with 12 bases between the two germline ends. As DNA, the CDR3 is TGTGCCAGCGGGGGGGCGGCAAGCACAGATACGCAGTATTTT. Its translation: CASGGAASTDTQYF.

The chain combines TRBV10-2 with TRBJ1-1; 8 bases agree with TRBD1. Germline V gives CDR1 WSHSY, CDR2 SAAADI. CDR3 length: 14 amino acids. V gave up 11 bases and J gave up 4 bases; unmatched junction bases: 12. The CDR3 DNA is TGCGCCTTAAAGGACAGGGACGGCAGCACTGAAGCTTTCTTT. It yields the protein CALKDRDGSTEAFF.

This clone was detected a few times. The chain recombines TRBV7-9 with TRBJ2-7; the match to TRBD1 covers 9 bases. CDR1 is SEHNR, CDR2 FQNEAQ, per germline (reference sequence). CDR3 length: 16 amino acids. V lost 5 bases and J lost 6; bases outside the gene matches: 14. As DNA, the CDR3 is TGTGCCAGCAGCGACCGGAGGACAGGGGTTCTAGGCGAGCAGTACTTC. This encodes CASSDRRTGVLGEQYF.

The chain uses TRBV5-4 and TRBJ2-7, with 7 bases aligning to TRBD2. Germline CDR1 reads SGHNT; CDR2 reads YYREEE (reference sequence). There are 15 residues in the CDR3. V lost 0 bases and J lost 3; bases outside the gene matches: 6. The CDR3 spells CASSLAISGDYEQYF. In DNA, the CDR3 is TGTGCCAGCAGCTTGGCCATAAGCGGGGACTACGAGCAGTACTTC.

This clone turned up a few times. This rearrangement joins TRBV5-1 to TRBJ1-1; D is unresolved. Trimming took off 3 bases at V and 5 bases at J, with 17 bases between the two ends. The CDR3 is 15 amino acids. Germline loops: CDR1 SGHRS, CDR2 YFSETQ. Written as DNA, the CDR3 is TGCGCCAGCAGCTCCCGACCCTCTTGGGAGACTGAAGCTTTCTTT. Its translation is CASSSRPSWETEAFF.

The V and J genes are TRBV3-1 (or the pseudogene TRBV3-2) and TRBJ1-3; TRBD1 matches 9 bases. The CDR3 covers 19 residues. The germline CDR1 and CDR2 sequences are LGHDT and YNNKEL (reference sequence). V lost 3 bases and J lost 2; bases outside the gene matches: 14. The CDR3 sequence: CASSQTRYRDRVPGNTIYF. Here the CDR3 DNA reads TGTGCCAGCAGCCAGACCCGGTATCGGGACAGGGTCCCTGGAAACACCATATATTTT.

The chain carries TRBV15 and TRBJ2-1; no clear D gene. The V gene lost 4 bases and the J gene lost 8 bases, with 12 bases spanning the gap. The germline CDR1 and CDR2 sequences are LNHNV and YYDKDF (reference sequence). The CDR3 loop spans 13 amino acids. CDR3 loop: CATSNSLGYEQFF. The CDR3 coding sequence is TGTGCCACCAGCAACTCACTGGGCTATGAGCAGTTCTTC.

This chain uses TRBV27 with TRBJ1-2; TRBD1 agrees at 7 bases. CDR1 and CDR2 from the germline V gene are MNHEY and SMNVEV (reference sequence). V lost 2 bases and J lost 2; bases outside the gene matches: 14. The CDR3 is 18 residues long. CDR3 DNA sequence: TGTGCCAGCAGTTTAGGAGGGGGCAGGTGGTTTGGGAACTATGGCTACACCTTC. As protein: CASSLGGGRWFGNYGYTF.

The rearrangement joins TRBV9 to TRBJ1-5, with 7 bases fitting TRBD1. This CDR3 is built from 15 residues. Per the germline V gene, CDR1 is SGDLS and CDR2 is YYNGEE. J gave up 5 bases and V 0 bases, and 5 bases lay outside the gene matches. The CDR3 bases are TGTGCCAGCAGCGTAGAAGGGGGCGCGGATCAGCCCCAGCATTTT. Its translation: CASSVEGGADQPQHF.

This rearrangement joins TRBV14 to TRBJ1-6; D might be TRBD1 (6 bases). Germline lookup yields CDR1 SGHDN and CDR2 FVKESK. Trimming stripped 3 bases from V and 5 bases from J, with 8 bases between. There are 14 residues in the CDR3. CDR3 protein: CASSHRTDNSPLHF. The CDR3 DNA is TGTGCCAGCAGCCACAGGACAGATAATTCACCCCTCCACTTT.

The chain joins TRBV6-6 to TRBJ1-2, with unresolved D. The CDR3 loop spans 13 amino acids. Germline values: CDR1 MNHNY, CDR2 SVGAGI (reference sequence). The germline V and J ends were trimmed by 7 bases and 5 bases, with 14 bases remaining between them. The CDR3 is CASTHNGGYGYTF. CDR3 in DNA: TGTGCCAGCACCCACAACGGAGGGTATGGCTACACCTTC.

The chain has TRBV10-3 and TRBJ1-2, with 7 bases that match TRBD1. J was trimmed by 2 bases and V by 3 bases; bases with no gene match: 3. The germline gives CDR1 ENHRY, CDR2 SYGVKD. The CDR3 extends over 14 amino acids. The CDR3: CAISEQTGNYGYTF. CDR3 DNA sequence: TGTGCCATCAGTGAACAGACAGGGAACTATGGCTACACCTTC.

The chain links TRBV9 to TRBJ1-4, with 7 positions matching TRBD1. V lost 4 bases to trimming and J lost 0 bases; unmatched junction nucleotides: 3. There are 15 residues in the CDR3. Germline V CDR1 and CDR2: SGDLS, YYNGEE. The chain's CDR3 is CASSLDRATNEKLFF. In nucleotides, the CDR3 is TGTGCCAGCAGCCTTGACAGGGCAACTAATGAAAAACTGTTTTTT.

This clone occurred a few times. J is TRBJ1-2 and V is TRBV15, with D unresolved. The CDR3 is 16 amino acids. CDR1 is LNHNV, CDR2 YYDKDF, per germline (reference sequence). V was pared by 0 bases and J by 0 bases, with 11 bases between. This CDR3 reads CATSRDHSGTNYGYTF. CDR3 DNA sequence: TGTGCCACCAGCAGAGACCATTCGGGGACTAACTATGGCTACACCTTC.

This chain uses TRBV10-3 with TRBJ2-5; tentative D call: TRBD1 (7 bases). This CDR3 is built from 16 residues. Per the germline V gene, CDR1 is ENHRY and CDR2 is SYGVKD. V gave up 4 bases and J gave up 0 bases, with 15 bases separating them. CDR3 in amino acids: CAISGARGAHQETQYF. CDR3 sequence (DNA): TGTGCCATCAGTGGGGCCAGGGGGGCACACCAAGAGACCCAGTACTTC.

The chain recombines TRBV7-8 with TRBJ2-3; 7 positions agree with TRBD2. The trim removed 4 bases at V and 0 bases at J, leaving 7 bases unmatched. Per the germline V gene, CDR1 is SGHVS and CDR2 is FQNEAQ. The CDR3 totals 16 residues. The CDR3 bases are TGTGCCAGCAGCTCCGCTAGGCGGGGGAGCACAGATACGCAGTATTTT. It encodes CASSSARRGSTDTQYF.

The J gene is TRBJ2-7, the V gene TRBV25-1; 7 nucleotides agree with TRBD1. The CDR3 is made up of 14 amino acids. Germline lookup yields CDR1 MGHDK and CDR2 SYGVNS. Trimming took 6 bases from V and 4 from J; bases not matched to a gene: 9. Here the CDR3 DNA reads TGTGCCAGCAGCGATACGACAGGGCTTTACGAGCAGTACTTC. Its translation is CASSDTTGLYEQYF.

The chain carries TRBV27 and TRBJ1-6; D possibly corresponds to TRBD1 (6 bases). The CDR3 contains 14 residues. The V gene's germline CDR1 is MNHEY and CDR2 SMNVEV (reference sequence). V shed 8 bases and J shed 10 bases, with 18 bases lying between them. This CDR3 reads CASGRDNRGSPLHF. Written as DNA, the CDR3 is TGTGCCAGCGGCCGGGACAATCGGGGATCACCCCTCCACTTT.